The rows below give T cell receptor beta chains drawn from one sample of a study of blood T cell repertoires in COVID-19. Produced via immunoSEQ multiplex PCR; TCRdb's table is partial and in-frame only. Among 100,000 to 150,000 clones, roughly 69% were seen once, and the ten largest hold approximately 2%. Material: peripheral blood. The receptors originated from a woman between 65 and 79 years old with acute or convalescent COVID-19. Each CDR3 is given with its conserved first and last residue. Fields, in order: J gene, V gene, D gene, CDR3 protein. A D gene is named only where the DNA matches it firmly.

TRBJ2-1 | TRBV5-5 | TRBD2 | CASSEGLAGGLLSYNEQFF
TRBJ2-1 | TRBV6-5 | . | CASSYEGSYNEQFF
TRBJ1-2 | TRBV19 | . | CASSPTGVYGYTF
TRBJ1-6 | TRBV6-5 | . | CASWTGNSNNSPLHF
TRBJ1-2 | TRBV4-3 | . | CASSQDLRTSYGYTF
TRBJ2-1 | TRBV2 | TRBD2 | CASSDRLAGDNEQFF
TRBJ2-7 | TRBV7-8 | . | CASSPAAAALAEQYF
TRBJ2-7 | TRBV25-1 | . | CASTPGAYSYEQYF
TRBJ1-2 | TRBV11-2 | . | CASRLMGQNYGYTF
TRBJ1-2 | TRBV7-2 | . | CAEPEGGLGYTF
TRBJ2-5 | TRBV10-2 | TRBD1 | CASSDTGGIKETQYF
TRBJ1-1 | TRBV2 | . | CASSGRNTEAFF
TRBJ2-1 | TRBV6-2/TRBV6-3 | . | CASSYLLVGLYNEQFF
TRBJ2-7 | TRBV2 | TRBD1 | CASTGTGFYEQYF
TRBJ2-2 | TRBV11-2 | TRBD2 | CASSFLAGFSAGELFF
TRBJ1-6 | TRBV7-9 | . | CASSGTLDRLNSPLHF
TRBJ2-7 | TRBV6-2/TRBV6-3 | TRBD1 | CASSSPGGLYEQYF
TRBJ2-7 | TRBV15 | TRBD2 | CATSRGTSGLYEQYF
TRBJ1-5 | TRBV28 | . | CASSFAPRQPQHF
TRBJ2-1 | TRBV7-3 | TRBD2 | CASSLAGLGVKDNEQFF
TRBJ2-3 | TRBV18 | . | CASSPVTTSTDTQYF
TRBJ2-1 | TRBV19 | . | CASSPTATARLQFF
TRBJ2-5 | TRBV29-1 | TRBD1 | CSVSKGQGRETQYF